This T cell receptor (beta chain) was profiled in a study of cytomegalovirus exposure and HLA in healthy donors. Study context: According to later analysis, the same platform produced the 120 validation and 600 to 800 first-cohort repertoires. Findings and caveats of the study: The dataset shows that most TCR sequences were rare, while some public TCRs occurred in many donors.

Trimming left V 5 bases short and J 7 bases short, with 15 bases between. This CDR3 contains 14 residues. Looked up from germline, CDR1 is MNHEY and CDR2 is SMNVEV (reference sequence). On this clone itself: The antigen remains undetermined.

The assay was immunoSEQ multiplex PCR, and TCRdb's table has in-frame clones only and misses some. The data contain about 140,000 clones, around 80% of them singletons. This rearrangement joins TRBV27 to TRBJ1-5, with D maybe TRBD1 (5 bases). The sample was PBMCs. The TCR comes from a man aged 25 to 45 in good health and CMV-seropositive. CDR3 DNA: TGTGCCAGCAGTCCCGGGGGGGTACACCAGCCCCAGCATTTT. It encodes CASSPGGVHQPQHF.